This T cell receptor (beta chain) is drawn from a study of naive and memory T cell subsets. Trimming pared 11 bases from V and 3 bases from J, leaving 21 bases between. The CDR3 extends over 15 amino acids. Ligated cDNA underwent four rounds of PCR with nested alpha and beta constant region primers and SP2. For blood and skin samples, reverse transcription used TCR alpha and beta constant primers. MiXCR was run by TCRdb on the 5' RACE reads, yielding one entry per CDR3 protein. The table includes 25,000 to 35,000 distinct CDR3 sequences, over 15% detected once. The library had UMIs added by 3' ligation of an oligonucleotide to TCR cDNA. Whole-blood samples were 2 to 2.5 ml of peripheral blood from healthy adult volunteers. Cells were not sorted; total RNA input targeted about 1 to 1000 ng. Study-wide points: Potentially, T cell activation and differentiation skew this RNA-based measurement.

In the case of this clonotype: Antigen unknown.

J is TRBJ2-3 and V is TRBV12-3 or TRBV12-4, with TRBD1 as a possible D gene (5 bases). This receptor was identified in a female donor in good health. This CDR3 is CASYGQGFRTDTQYF. The CDR3 DNA sequence: TGTGCCTCATACGGCCAGGGATTCCGAACAGATACGCAGTATTTT.